What follows is one T cell receptor beta chain and its context. The antigen is not known. This record belongs to a study of cytomegalovirus exposure and HLA in healthy donors. Whole-study findings and limits: A later analysis reportedly found that, within productive TCRs, an Asian-associated ancestry cluster had fewer N-insertions than the mean observed across the roughly 630 donors. The later analysis indicated that the majority of CMV-associated TCR beta chains appeared HLA-restricted. Reported findings show TCR beta sequences accurately forecast HLA-A and HLA-B alleles in most subjects.

13 Jbeta primers and 60 Vbeta primers were used for the PCR. Sequencing was performed with immunoSEQ multiplex PCR; in TCRdb, only in-frame clones are kept and a portion is missing. Its table records under 200,000 clones. Germline lookup yields CDR1 SGHNT and CDR2 YENEEA. Trimming pared 3 bases from V and 2 bases from J, leaving 14 bases between. CDR3 length: 15 amino acids. The sequence was collected from a woman between 18 and 30 years old in good health and CMV-seropositive. This sequence joins TRBV11-3 and TRBJ2-7; D is possibly TRBD2 (7 bases). The source material was PBMCs. CDR3 region: CASSFRGARTYEQYF. CDR3 bases: TGTGCCAGCAGCTTCCGGGGGGCAAGGACCTACGAGCAGTACTTC.